This T cell receptor (beta chain) was obtained from a study of T cells in Graves' hyperthyroidism and ophthalmopathy. Ophthalmopathy cases scored 3 or more on the Clinical Activity Score and 4 or more on NOSPECS grade, with duration below 3 months. Uncontrolled infection, other autoimmune disease, pregnancy or lactation barred patients from enrollment. It was RNA transcripts that yielded the amplified TCR beta CDR3 regions. HTBI primers were employed in a first-round RT-PCR of the TCR CDR3. TCRdb passed the multiplex PCR reads through MiXCR, listing each CDR3 protein once. The table lists about 610,000 distinct CDR3 sequences, approximately 16% of them singletons. The CDR3 extends over 14 amino acids. Germline values: CDR1 LNHDA, CDR2 SQIVND (reference sequence). V was pared by 10 bases and J by 0 bases, with 12 bases between.

The genes are TRBV19 and TRBJ2-2; D tentatively fits TRBD1 or TRBD2 (5 bases each). What was sequenced was blood. The TCR comes from a woman aged 40 to 49 with Graves' ophthalmopathy. CDR3 DNA sequence: TGTGCCACTGGCGTGGGGGCGAACACCGGGGAGCTGTTTTTT. This codes for CATGVGANTGELFF.